This TCR beta chain is from a study of blood T cell repertoires in COVID-19 (dated by TCRdb to 2020 to 2022). Regarding the complete study: Samples covering the acute and convalescent phases of COVID-19 were provided by collaborators in the United States, Italy and Spain. The material from the prospective study consisted of cDNA or gDNA derived from T cells, B-cell-depleted T cells, or PBMCs. The dataset comprised deeply sampled blood TCRbeta repertoires from subjects exposed to, actively infected with, or recovered from COVID-19. The repertoires were released in a freely available public database intended as a resource for research on the immune response to SARS-CoV-2. Samples came from the ongoing ImmuneRACE study (first 160 participants) plus 1,254 subjects from 6 global collaborators. Nearly every sample came with metadata listing a de-identified subject ID, COVID-19 status, age in years and sex. Where available, HLA class I and class II types were obtained from metadata supplied by the sample provider rather than from assay-based typing.

TCRbeta CDR3 regions were amplified from genomic DNA by means of the immunoSEQ Assay, a bias-controlled multiplex PCR. Concerning the study's data processing: Nucleated cell counts per sample were estimated from amplification of reference gene primers within the assay. To quantify the absolute abundance of each unique TCRbeta CDR3 rearrangement, sequence reads were collapsed and filtered. Productive Simpson clonality was computed per sample as the square root of Simpson's diversity index over productive rearrangements. Entries here come from immuneACCESS through TCRdb and include only in-frame sequences with V and J called. Some clones fail to appear in such tables; in the studies checked, an unresolved V gene covers under half of the shortfall, and the cause of the remainder is unknown. D and trimming were read from the DNA, whereas the V and J calls and clone size are those reported in that table. This sample is represented by around 200,000 clones; less than 90% of them were singletons. Jointly, the top ten make up more than 4% of the sample.

Broad study findings and their caveats: The quantity of clinical and demographic metadata differed by source and by participant and was supplied without curation.

Participants in the prospective study were aged roughly 18 to 100 years, lived in some 24 United States geographic areas, and enrolled through a virtual design. To assign participants to cohorts, the prospective study relied on clinical history that participants themselves reported in a screening survey and a study questionnaire. A participant counted as exposed if, within 2 weeks of entering the study, that participant had been in contact with someone who had a PCR-confirmed or clinician-diagnosed COVID-19 case. Mobile phlebotomists in the prospective study collected whole blood, serum and a nasopharyngeal or oropharyngeal swab from every participant. Prospective study participants could optionally give additional blood draws and questionnaires over an approximately two-month period. Prospective study blood samples were shipped either frozen or at room temperature before DNA extraction. The CDR1 and CDR2 encoded by the germline V gene are SNHLY and FYNNEI. From V the trimming removes 0 bases and from J it removes 7 bases, while the gene matches leave 6 bases of the junction unaccounted for. The CDR3 holds 15 amino acids from the cysteine to the phenylalanine. The CDR3 DNA has 45 bases and is translated from base 1.

As concerns this clone: Its specific antigen is unknown. Base quality data are lacking; no much larger clone is found one base away.

Input material: PBMCs or T cells enriched from blood (not recorded which). This receptor chain uses TRBV2 and TRBJ1-2, and 9 junction bases match TRBD1. The TCR comes from a woman aged 25-40 years who had been exposed to COVID-19. The nucleotide sequence is TGTGCCAGCAGTGAAGCGCCGGGACAGGGAACTGGCTACACCTTC. It translates as CASSEAPGQGTGYTF.